The 21 T cell receptor beta chains given below trace back to one sample, sequenced in a study of Graves' ophthalmopathy and Graves' hyperthyroidism. RNA transcripts were the template, and TCR beta CDR3 regions were amplified from them. Second-round multiplex PCR followed a first-round RT-PCR using HTBI primers. TCRdb re-called the multiplex PCR reads with MiXCR, one entry per CDR3 protein. The data contain around 1.1 million distinct CDR3 sequences, about two fifths of them seen just once; the ten biggest clones take up over 8.5%. The specimen sequenced was peripheral blood or thyroid tissue (not recorded which). The origin of the receptors is an adult man with Graves' hyperthyroidism.

The chain recombines TRBV6-6 with TRBJ2-6; D remains ambiguous. Trimming removed 8 bases from V and 5 bases from J, with 7 bases in between. CDR3 length: 12 residues. Germline V gene lookup returns CDR1 MNHNY and CDR2 SVGAGI (reference sequence). The CDR3: CASGDRANVLTF. The CDR3 coding sequence is TGTGCCAGCGGCGACAGGGCCAACGTCCTGACTTTC.

This clonotype was found many times. The gene calls are TRBV12-3 or TRBV12-4 and TRBJ1-5, with D possibly being TRBD1 (5 bases). CDR3 length: 15 amino acids. The V gene lost 3 bases and the J gene lost 1 base, with 10 bases spanning the gap. CDR3 loop: CASSLGEWSNQPQHF. DNA for the CDR3: TGTGCCAGCAGTTTGGGGGAGTGGAGCAATCAGCCCCAGCATTTT.

This clonotype was counted at least ten times. The chain combines TRBV12-3 or TRBV12-4 with TRBJ2-5; D is unclear. V gave up 6 bases and J gave up 4 bases, with 9 bases separating them. CDR3 length equals 12 residues. The CDR3 sequence: CASSPQPETQYF. In DNA form, the CDR3 reads TGTGCCAGCAGCCCCCAGCCAGAGACCCAGTACTTC.

The chain carries TRBV12-3 or TRBV12-4 and TRBJ1-5, with 7 nucleotides matching TRBD1. The CDR3 has 14 amino acids. J lost 4 bases, V lost 6 bases, and 6 bases had no gene match. The CDR3 loop reads CASSYTGENQPQHF. The CDR3 DNA sequence: TGTGCCAGCAGCTATACAGGGGAAAATCAGCCCCAGCATTTT.

In this sample, this clonotype turned up many times. This rearrangement joins TRBV7-3 to TRBJ2-7; 10 bases match TRBD1. The CDR3 has 15 amino acids. The V gene's germline CDR1 is SGHTA and CDR2 FQGTGA. V lost 5 bases, J lost 2 bases, and 6 bases stayed unmatched. This chain's CDR3 is CASSTRDRGTYEQYF. The DNA of the CDR3 is TGTGCCAGCAGCACCCGGGACAGGGGTACCTACGAGCAGTACTTC. Looking up the rest from reference TRBV7-3 and TRBJ2-7 gives the full variable domain: GAGVSQTPSNKVTEKGKYVELRCDPISGHTALYWYRQSLGQGPEFLIYFQGTGAADDSGLPNDRFFAVRPEGSVSTLKIQRTERGDSAVYLCASSTRDRGTYEQYFGPGTRLTVT.

Regarding this clonotype: The CDR3 does not close with the conserved phenylalanine or tryptophan, likely indicating a read error. The limits of the CDR3 on the DNA are not certain, so only TCRdb's listed CDR3 is given. The chain couples TRBV7-2 to TRBJ1-4. 8 amino acids form the CDR3, both terminal residues included. The V gene's germline CDR1 is SGHTA and CDR2 FQGNSA. The CDR3 sequence is CASSFVAG.

The chain has TRBV5-1 and TRBJ2-7, with 8 bases aligning to TRBD1. V lost 1 base to trimming and J lost 5 bases; unmatched junction nucleotides: 5. The CDR3 totals 14 residues. Germline V gene data show CDR1 as SGHRS and CDR2 as YFSETQ. CDR3 coding DNA: TGCGCCAGCAGCTTGCGGGGACAGGCGGACGAGCAGTACTTC. This sequence encodes CASSLRGQADEQYF.

The table lists this clonotype with many counts. The rearrangement joins TRBV20-1 to TRBJ2-7; a weak D match, TRBD2 (8 bases). Germline V gene data show CDR1 as DFQATT and CDR2 as SNEGSKA (reference sequence). The CDR3 length is 13 residues. Between the trimmed V and J ends, which lost 6 bases and 2 bases, there was a span of 14 bases. The CDR3 bases are TGCAGTGCCGGGAGGGGGCAAACCTACGAGCAGTACTTC. Translated, it gives CSAGRGQTYEQYF.

This chain links TRBV15 with TRBJ1-1, with TRBD1 as a possible D gene (6 bases). Looked up from germline, CDR1 is LNHNV and CDR2 is YYDKDF (reference sequence). Between the trimmed V and J ends, which lost 1 base and 1 base, there was a span of 16 bases. The CDR3 consists of 17 residues. The CDR3 nucleotides read TGTGCCACCAGCAGAGTACTCGGGGGGGGGCCGAACACTGAAGCTTTCTTT. It translates to CATSRVLGGGPNTEAFF.

The chain links TRBV20-1 to TRBJ2-3; possible D gene TRBD2, 6 bases. Looked up from germline, CDR1 is DFQATT and CDR2 is SNEGSKA (reference sequence). The CDR3 sequence is 14 residues long. The V end was cut by 6 bases, the J end by 0 bases, with 13 bases between. CDR3: CSAKGLRSTDTQYF. CDR3 in DNA: TGCAGTGCAAAGGGACTCCGTAGCACAGATACGCAGTATTTT.

V usage is TRBV29-1 and J usage is TRBJ2-5; TRBD2 agrees at 11 bases. The germline V gene encodes CDR1 SQVTM and CDR2 ANQGSEA. The CDR3 length is 12 residues. V shed 5 bases, J shed 5 bases, and the junction held 1 base outside the gene matches. CDR3 region: CSVSSGGETQYF. The DNA for the CDR3 is TGCAGCGTTTCTAGCGGGGGGGAGACCCAGTACTTC.

Comments on this clonotype: A read error is possible here, since a much larger clone lies one base away. The V call is TRBV7-2, the J call TRBJ1-1; weak D call: TRBD1 (5 bases). V was shortened by 8 bases and J by 2 bases, with 15 bases between the two germline ends. From germline, CDR1 is SGHTA and CDR2 FQGNSA. The CDR3 has 14 amino acids. The CDR3 region has the DNA TGTGCCAGCCGCTCACGACAGTATAACACTGAAGCTTTCTTT. This codes for CASRSRQYNTEAFF.

This clonotype was seen only a few times. The chain's CDR3 is CSASQHLGGQETQYF. DNA for the CDR3: TGCAGTGCTAGTCAACACCTGGGGGGGCAGGAGACCCAGTACTTC. This chain uses TRBV20-1 with TRBJ2-5; D may be TRBD2 (7 bases). Trimming took 3 bases from V and 5 from J, leaving 19 bases between them. CDR3 length equals 15 residues. Germline V gene lookup returns CDR1 DFQATT and CDR2 SNEGSKA (reference sequence).

The V call is TRBV29-1, the J call TRBJ1-1; D possibly corresponds to TRBD1 (5 bases). The germline V gene has CDR1 SQVTM and CDR2 ANQGSEA. The CDR3 covers 12 residues. The CDR3 sequence is CGGGTANTEAFF. The CDR3 DNA sequence: TGCGGCGGAGGGACGGCCAACACTGAAGCTTTCTTT.

The rearrangement links TRBV14 to TRBJ2-5, with 7 bases matching TRBD1. Germline-derived CDR1 and CDR2 are SGHDN and FVKESK. The V gene end was trimmed by 4 bases and the J gene end by 6 bases; junction bases not matched to a gene: 5. The CDR3 totals 13 residues. The CDR3 is CASSRYRGKTQYF. In nucleotides, the CDR3 is TGTGCCAGCAGCCGATACAGGGGAAAGACCCAGTACTTC.

There are many counts of this clonotype. This rearrangement joins TRBV11-2 to TRBJ2-6, with 9 bases identical to TRBD1. This CDR3 spans 18 amino acids. With V trimmed by 5 bases and J by 4 bases, 12 bases remained unmatched. In germline, CDR1 is SGHAT, CDR2 FQNNGV. The CDR3 region is CASSPHPGTGSGANVLTF. CDR3 DNA: TGTGCCAGCAGCCCCCATCCCGGGACAGGGTCCGGGGCCAACGTCCTGACTTTC.

This clonotype was seen repeatedly, ten times or more. The chain links TRBV19 to TRBJ1-2; tentative D call: TRBD1 (6 bases). With 5 bases removed from V and 4 bases from J, the gap between germline ends came to 23 bases. Per germline, CDR1 LNHDA and CDR2 SQIVND (reference sequence). This CDR3 is built from 17 residues. This CDR3 is CASSSADYRGITYGYTF. CDR3 DNA: TGTGCCAGTAGTTCGGCGGACTATAGGGGGATTACCTATGGCTACACCTTC.

This clonotype was recorded many times. The chain employs TRBV9 and TRBJ1-6; 7 bases fit TRBD1. V was pared by 2 bases and J by 5 bases, with 7 bases of the junction left unmatched. Germline CDR1 SGDLS, CDR2 YYNGEE. This CDR3 spans 16 amino acids. CDR3 coding DNA: TGTGCCAGCAGCGTGGGGGGGGGACAGCATAATTCACCCCTCCACTTT. This translates into CASSVGGGQHNSPLHF.

The CDR3 spells CASSWTGGSQPQHF. CDR3 DNA sequence: TGTGCCAGCAGCTGGACAGGGGGGAGTCAGCCCCAGCATTTT. The chain is built from TRBV7-8 and TRBJ1-5; 10 nucleotides match TRBD1. Germline V gene sequence: CDR1 SGHVS, CDR2 FQNEAQ. The CDR3 is made up of 14 amino acids. The ends lost 4 bases at V and 6 bases at J; junction bases unmatched: 3. Together with reference TRBV7-8 and TRBJ1-5, the CDR3 gives the full variable domain: GAGVSQSPRYKVAKRGQDVALRCDPISGHVSLFWYQQALGQGPEFLTYFQNEAQLDKSGLPSDRFFAERPEGSVSTLKIQRTQQEDSAVYLCASSWTGGSQPQHFGDGTRLSIL.

This clonotype was seen only a few times. The chain uses TRBV6-5 and TRBJ2-7; 7 bases agree with TRBD1. Germline V gene lookup returns CDR1 MNHEY and CDR2 SVGAGI. After removal of 10 bases from V and 5 bases from J, the junction contained 8 bases not matched to a gene. This CDR3 has 12 residues. The CDR3 nucleotides read TGTGCCACCATGCTCACAGGGGACGAGCAGTACTTC. Its translation is CATMLTGDEQYF.

The V and J genes are TRBV10-3 and TRBJ1-6; the match to TRBD1 covers 8 bases. This CDR3 is 13 amino acids long. CDR1 is ENHRY and CDR2 is SYGVKD in the germline V gene. The ends lost 8 bases at V and 10 bases at J; junction bases unmatched: 7. The CDR3: CAIQGQGSSPLHF. CDR3 DNA: TGTGCCATCCAAGGACAGGGTTCGTCACCCCTCCACTTT.